A selection of T cell receptor beta chains follows, all from one sample in a study of early T cells in non-severe SARS-CoV-2 infection. TCRdb analysed the 5' RACE reads with MiXCR anew, one entry per CDR3 protein. This sample has around 82,000 distinct CDR3 sequences, with approximately 14% found just once. The sequencing input was whole blood. The receptors stem from an adult who was a healthcare worker with PCR-confirmed SARS-CoV-2 infection or an uninfected control (not recorded which). CDR3s include the opening cysteine and the closing phenylalanine or tryptophan. D genes are given only for firm matches. Expanded clones are given a class, and other clones once, few, many or no size at all.

>.|TRBJ1-1|TRBD1|TRBV5-1
CASSSTGQLNTEAFF
TGCGCCAGCAGCTCTACGGGACAGTTGAACACTGAAGCTTTCTTT
>few|TRBJ2-2|.|TRBV6-1
CASSEALFPTRGTGELFF
TGTGCCAGCAGTGAAGCCCTCTTCCCGACCCGAGGCACCGGGGAGCTGTTTTTT
>many|TRBJ1-6|.|TRBV5-4
CASSLVGDSPLHF
TGTGCCAGCAGCTTGGTTGGCGATTCACCCCTCCACTTT
>many|TRBJ1-1|.|TRBV6-2/TRBV6-3
CASGRGTNTEAFF
TGTGCCAGCGGGCGTGGGACCAACACTGAAGCTTTCTTT
>few|TRBJ1-1|TRBD1|TRBV29-1
CSAEQGPTEAFF
TGCAGCGCCGAACAGGGGCCCACTGAAGCTTTCTTT
>.|TRBJ2-3|TRBD1|TRBV12-3/TRBV12-4
CASIPRTGHSSTDTHYF
TGTGCCAGCATTCCGCGGACAGGCCACTCCAGCACAGATACGCATTATTTT
>.|TRBJ2-1|.|TRBV7-2
CASSHLSRMVSNEQFF
TGTGCCAGCAGCCATCTTTCACGGATGGTCTCCAATGAGCAGTTCTTC
>many|TRBJ1-5|.|TRBV12-3/TRBV12-4
CASSLVRGAQPQHF
TGTGCCAGCAGTTTGGTCAGGGGAGCCCAGCCCCAGCATTTT
>few|TRBJ2-4|TRBD1|TRBV6-1
CASSATSPGQGGYIQYF
TGTGCCAGCAGTGCCACTTCACCGGGACAGGGAGGATACATTCAGTACTTC
>many|TRBJ2-5|.|TRBV29-1
CSANPGGEETQYF
TGCAGCGCCAACCCTGGGGGAGAAGAGACCCAGTACTTC
>.|TRBJ2-1|TRBD2|TRBV6-2/TRBV6-3
CASSYLGLGLNEQFF
TGTGCCAGCAGTTACCTGGGACTAGGGTTAAATGAGCAGTTCTTC
>few|TRBJ1-2|TRBD1|TRBV5-5
CASSSDRAYGYTF
TGTGCCAGCAGCTCGGACAGGGCGTATGGCTACACCTTC
>few|TRBJ2-1|.|TRBV20-1
CSAIPNRGASYNEQFF
TGCAGTGCTATTCCCAACCGGGGGGCGTCCTACAATGAGCAGTTCTTC
>.|TRBJ1-6|.|TRBV7-2
CASSLLREYSPLHF
TGTGCCAGCAGCTTATTACGGGAATATTCACCCCTCCACTTT
>.|TRBJ2-2|TRBD1|TRBV4-1
CASSQEGGSYTGELFF
TGCGCCAGCAGCCAAGAAGGGGGCAGCTACACCGGGGAGCTGTTTTTT
>.|TRBJ1-1|.|TRBV3-1
CASSPTVPLATEAFF
TGTGCCAGCAGCCCGACAGTCCCCCTCGCCACTGAAGCTTTCTTT
>.|TRBJ2-1|TRBD2|TRBV27
CASRPAGGSYNEQFF
TGTGCCAGCAGGCCAGCGGGGGGGTCCTACAATGAGCAGTTCTTC
>.|TRBJ2-3|.|TRBV11-3
CASSMASGHTDTQYF
TGTGCCAGCAGTATGGCCAGCGGACACACAGATACGCAGTATTTT
>many|TRBJ2-3|.|TRBV9
CASSGGRSAGTQYF
TGTGCCAGCAGCGGAGGGCGTTCGGCAGGCACGCAGTATTTT
>.|TRBJ2-1|.|TRBV5-1
CASSSGTRYNEQFF
TGCGCCAGCAGCTCCGGGACGCGATACAATGAGCAGTTCTTC
>.|TRBJ2-7|.|TRBV5-1
CASSLEIAADYEQYF
TGCGCCAGCAGCTTGGAAATAGCGGCAGACTACGAGCAGTACTTC
>many|TRBJ2-5|.|TRBV20-1
CSAREGSARGKTQYF
TGCAGTGCTAGAGAAGGTTCCGCCAGGGGAAAGACCCAGTACTTC
>few|TRBJ1-5|.|TRBV7-9
CASALGGLSNQPQHF
TGTGCCAGCGCCTTAGGGGGGTTGAGCAATCAGCCCCAGCATTTT
>once|TRBJ1-5|.|TRBV3-1
CASSQLYSGNQPQHF
TGTGCCAGCAGCCAATTATACAGCGGCAATCAGCCCCAGCATTTT
>.|TRBJ1-3|.|TRBV9
CASSGGLSSSSGNTIYF
TGTGCCAGCAGCGGAGGTCTATCTTCGAGCTCTGGAAACACCATATATTTT
>many|TRBJ2-5|.|TRBV14
CASSQSELGTQYF
TGTGCCAGCAGCCAATCCGAGTTAGGGACCCAGTACTTC
>.|TRBJ2-1|.|TRBV20-1
CSAPYPRSEQFF
TGCAGTGCCCCCTACCCCCGAAGTGAGCAGTTCTTC
>.|TRBJ1-1|.|TRBV12-3/TRBV12-4
CASPKPTGEAFF
TGTGCCAGCCCCAAGCCGACAGGAGAAGCTTTCTTT
>few|TRBJ1-2|.|TRBV27
CASSLNANYGYTF
TGTGCCAGCAGTTTAAATGCTAACTATGGCTACACCTTC
>.|TRBJ2-5|.|TRBV21-1
CASSTTVGTKETQYF
TGTGCCAGCAGCACAACCGTCGGCACCAAAGAGACCCAGTACTTC
>.|TRBJ2-5|TRBD2|TRBV2
CASRGTRQETQYF
TGTGCCAGCAGGGGGACTAGACAAGAGACCCAGTACTTC
>many|TRBJ1-1|.|TRBV20-1
CSASWTDLEAFF
TGCAGTGCTAGCTGGACGGACCTTGAAGCTTTCTTT
>.|TRBJ2-5|TRBD1|TRBV9
CASSPRRQGMGLGVETQYF
TGTGCCAGCAGCCCCCGCCGACAGGGTATGGGGCTGGGTGTTGAGACCCAGTACTTC
>.|TRBJ2-2|.|TRBV27
CASRLVSTGELFF
TGTGCCAGCAGACTCGTTTCCACCGGGGAGCTGTTTTTT
>many|TRBJ2-5|.|TRBV18
CASSPNGVRETQYF
TGTGCCAGCTCACCCAACGGGGTACGGGAGACCCAGTACTTC
>few|TRBJ1-4|TRBD1|TRBV7-9
CASSTGTGYLEKLFF
TGTGCCAGCAGCACGGGGACAGGATATTTGGAAAAACTGTTTTTT
>.|TRBJ2-1|.|TRBV28
CASSRPGPYNEQFF
TGTGCCAGCAGTCGGCCAGGTCCCTACAATGAGCAGTTCTTC
>many|TRBJ2-6|.|TRBV7-9
CASSLGQPISGANVLTF
TGTGCCAGCAGCTTAGGCCAGCCCATCTCTGGGGCCAACGTCCTGACTTTC
>many|TRBJ1-1|TRBD1|TRBV18
CASSPPWDRGRAEAFF
TGTGCCAGCTCACCACCATGGGACAGGGGGCGGGCTGAAGCTTTCTTT
>.|TRBJ2-1|TRBD2|TRBV12-3/TRBV12-4
CASSSGAGGGDEQFF
TGTGCCAGCAGTTCGGGTGCGGGGGGCGGGGATGAGCAGTTCTTC
>.|TRBJ2-5|TRBD1|TRBV12-3/TRBV12-4
CASSYRGKTQYF
TGTGCCAGCAGTTACAGGGGAAAGACCCAGTACTTC
>few|TRBJ2-1|.|TRBV6-5
CASSYSRRHEQFF
TGTGCCAGCAGTTACTCGAGAAGGCATGAGCAGTTCTTC
>few|TRBJ2-5|TRBD2|TRBV6-5
CASTPAGGTETQYF
TGTGCCAGCACCCCAGCGGGGGGTACAGAGACCCAGTACTTC
>.|TRBJ1-5|.|TRBV7-9
CASSPRGGGNQPQHF
TGCGCCAGCAGCCCCCGCGGCGGGGGGAATCAGCCCCAGCATTTT
>few|TRBJ2-3|TRBD1|TRBV18
CASSMQGATDTQYF
TGTGCCAGCTCAATGCAGGGGGCAACAGATACGCAGTATTTT
>once|TRBJ2-3|TRBD2|TRBV28
CASRELARGRTDTQYF
TGTGCCAGCAGAGAACTAGCGAGGGGACGCACAGATACGCAGTATTTT
>.|TRBJ2-2|.|TRBV2
CASRSLARTGELFF
TGTGCCAGCAGATCTCTAGCGCGAACCGGGGAGCTGTTTTTT
>many|TRBJ1-5|TRBD1|TRBV18
CASSPGQRGLKPQHF
TGTGCCAGCTCACCGGGACAGCGGGGGCTAAAGCCCCAGCATTTT
>few|TRBJ2-1|.|TRBV5-1
CASSPGSVKVNEQFF
TGCGCCAGCAGCCCCGGATCAGTCAAGGTGAATGAGCAGTTCTTC